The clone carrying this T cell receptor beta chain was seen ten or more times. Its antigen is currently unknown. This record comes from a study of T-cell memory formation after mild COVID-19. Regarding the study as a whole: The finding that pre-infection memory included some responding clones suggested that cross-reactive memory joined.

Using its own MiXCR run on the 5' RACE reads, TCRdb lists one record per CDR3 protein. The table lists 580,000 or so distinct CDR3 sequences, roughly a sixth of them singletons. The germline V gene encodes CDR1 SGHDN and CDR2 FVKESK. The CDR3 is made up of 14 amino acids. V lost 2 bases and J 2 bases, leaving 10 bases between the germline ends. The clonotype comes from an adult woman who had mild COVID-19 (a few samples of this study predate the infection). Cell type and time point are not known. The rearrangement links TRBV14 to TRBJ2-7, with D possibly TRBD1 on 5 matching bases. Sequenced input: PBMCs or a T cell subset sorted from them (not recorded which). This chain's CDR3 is CASSQQTVTYEQYF. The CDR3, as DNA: TGTGCCAGCAGCCAACAGACAGTTACCTACGAGCAGTACTTC. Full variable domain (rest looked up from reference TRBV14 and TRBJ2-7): EAGVTQFPSHSVIEKGQTVTLRCDPISGHDNLYWYRRVMGKEIKFLLHFVKESKQDESGMPNNRFLAERTGGTYSTLKVQPAELEDSGVYFCASSQQTVTYEQYFGPGTRLTVT.